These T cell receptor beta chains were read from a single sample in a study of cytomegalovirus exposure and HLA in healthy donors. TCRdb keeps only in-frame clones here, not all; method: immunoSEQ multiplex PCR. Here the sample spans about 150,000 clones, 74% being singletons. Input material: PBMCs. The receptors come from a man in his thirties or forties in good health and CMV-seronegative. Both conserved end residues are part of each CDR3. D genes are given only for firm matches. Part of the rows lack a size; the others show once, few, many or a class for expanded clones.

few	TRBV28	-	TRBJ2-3	CASSSPLDWRADTQYF	TGTGCCAGCAGTTCCCCCCTCGATTGGCGGGCAGATACGCAGTATTTT
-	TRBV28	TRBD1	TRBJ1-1	CASSSPGQGTEAFF	TGTGCCAGCAGTTCTCCGGGACAGGGGACTGAAGCTTTCTTT
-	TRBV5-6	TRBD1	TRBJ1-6	CASSSRDRGNYNSPLHF	TGTGCCAGCAGCTCCCGGGACAGGGGCAACTATAATTCACCCCTCCACTTT
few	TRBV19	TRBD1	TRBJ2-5	CASSDGTVNQETQYF	TGTGCCAGTAGTGACGGGACAGTCAACCAAGAGACCCAGTACTTC
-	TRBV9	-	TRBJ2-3	CASSVPSTDTQYF	TGTGCCAGCAGCGTACCCTCCACAGATACGCAGTATTTT
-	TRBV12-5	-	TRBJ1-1	CASGSDSGTEAFF	TGTGCTAGTGGTTCTGACAGTGGCACTGAAGCTTTCTTT
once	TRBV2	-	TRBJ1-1	CASRLQTGNTEAFF	TGTGCCAGCAGATTACAAACAGGGAACACTGAAGCTTTCTTT
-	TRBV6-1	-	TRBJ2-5	CASSEWTGGQETQYF	TGTGCCAGCAGTGAATGGACCGGAGGACAAGAGACCCAGTACTTC
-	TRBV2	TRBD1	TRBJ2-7	CASRDRAYEQYF	TGTGCCAGCAGGGACAGGGCCTACGAGCAGTACTTC
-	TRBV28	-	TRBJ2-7	CASSFFDWRSSYEQYF	TGTGCCAGCAGTTTCTTTGATTGGAGGAGCTCCTACGAGCAGTACTTC
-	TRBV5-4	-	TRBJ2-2	CASSPPGNANTGELFF	TGTGCCAGCAGTCCACCGGGAAACGCGAACACCGGGGAGCTGTTTTTT
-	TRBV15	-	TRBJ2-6	CATSRAQHSGANVLTF	TGTGCTACCAGCAGAGCACAGCACTCTGGGGCCAACGTCCTGACTTTC
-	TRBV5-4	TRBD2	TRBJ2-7	CASSWGPSGISSYEQYF	TGTGCCAGCAGCTGGGGTCCTAGCGGTATAAGCTCCTACGAGCAGTACTTC
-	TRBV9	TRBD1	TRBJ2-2	CASSPGTGGGELFF	TGTGCCAGCAGCCCTGGGACAGGTGGGGGGGAGCTGTTTTTT
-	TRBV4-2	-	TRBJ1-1	CASSQEERLGTEAFF	TGTGCCAGCAGCCAAGAAGAGAGGTTAGGCACTGAAGCTTTCTTT
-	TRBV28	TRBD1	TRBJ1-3	CASSLFGQGGFSGNTIYF	TGTGCCAGCAGTTTATTCGGACAGGGGGGATTCTCTGGAAACACCATATATTTT
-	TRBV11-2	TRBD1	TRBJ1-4	CASSPDRVGEKLFF	TGTGCCAGCAGCCCCGACAGGGTTGGGGAAAAACTGTTTTTT
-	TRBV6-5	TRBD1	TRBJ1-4	CASSRQGAGDEKLFF	TGTGCCAGCAGCCGACAGGGGGCCGGGGATGAAAAACTGTTTTTT
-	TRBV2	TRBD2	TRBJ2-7	CASSEVLAGGREQYF	TGTGCCAGCAGTGAAGTATTAGCGGGGGGGAGAGAGCAGTACTTC
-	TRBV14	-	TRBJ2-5	CASSRGETQYF	TGTGCCAGCAGCCGAGGAGAGACCCAGTACTTC
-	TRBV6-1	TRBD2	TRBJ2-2	CASSDRSGRAGELFF	TGTGCCAGCAGTGATAGGTCAGGGAGGGCCGGGGAGCTGTTTTTT
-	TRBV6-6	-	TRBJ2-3	CASSRGGYSTDTQYF	TGTGCCAGCAGCCGAGGAGGGTATAGCACAGATACGCAGTATTTT
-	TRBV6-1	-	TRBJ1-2	CASSETGQYGYTF	TGTGCCAGCAGTGAAACTGGGCAGTATGGCTACACCTTC
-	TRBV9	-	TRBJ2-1	CASSANQGSLDEQFF	TGTGCCAGCAGCGCCAACCAGGGGTCCCTCGATGAGCAGTTCTTC
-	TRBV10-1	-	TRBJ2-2	CASSAAGPSANTGELFF	TGCGCCAGCAGTGCGGCAGGGCCTAGCGCGAACACCGGGGAGCTGTTTTTT
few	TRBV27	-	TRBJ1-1	CASSWGHTGKSSEAFF	TGTGCCAGCAGCTGGGGGCATACTGGAAAATCCTCTGAAGCTTTCTTT
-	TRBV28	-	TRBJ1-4	CASALDMANEKLFF	TGTGCCAGCGCCCTTGACATGGCTAATGAAAAACTGTTTTTT
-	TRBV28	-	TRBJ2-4	CASSLQGTKNIQYF	TGTGCCAGCAGTTTACAGGGGACCAAAAACATTCAGTACTTC
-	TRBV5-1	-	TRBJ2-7	CASSLEAGTYEQYF	TGCGCCAGCAGCTTGGAGGCAGGTACCTACGAGCAGTACTTC
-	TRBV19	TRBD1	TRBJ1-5	CASGGTGGMSNQPQHF	TGTGCCAGCGGGGGGACAGGTGGGATGAGCAATCAGCCCCAGCATTTT
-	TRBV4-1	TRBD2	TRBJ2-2	CASSQEGEGGGELFF	TGCGCCAGCAGCCAAGAAGGGGAGGGCGGCGGGGAGCTGTTTTTT
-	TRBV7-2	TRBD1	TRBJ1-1	CASSFRQGDTEAFF	TGTGCCAGCAGCTTCCGACAGGGGGACACTGAAGCTTTCTTT
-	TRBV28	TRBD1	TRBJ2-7	CASREQGISYEQYF	TGTGCCAGCCGAGAACAGGGGATTAGCTACGAGCAGTACTTC
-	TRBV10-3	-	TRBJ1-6	CAISGGTSYNSPLHF	TGTGCCATCAGTGGCGGGACCTCCTATAATTCACCCCTCCACTTT
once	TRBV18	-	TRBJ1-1	CASSPNGGFFTEAFF	TGTGCCAGCTCACCAAATGGAGGGTTTTTCACTGAAGCTTTCTTT
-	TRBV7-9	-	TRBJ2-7	CASSPRANSYEQYF	TGTGCCAGCAGCCCCAGGGCGAACTCCTACGAGCAGTACTTC
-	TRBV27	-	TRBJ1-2	CASSSIGGGGYGYTF	TGTGCCAGCAGTTCAATAGGTGGGGGGGGGTATGGCTACACCTTC
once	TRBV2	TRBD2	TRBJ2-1	CASSGLSGAYNEQFF	TGTGCCAGCAGTGGTCTAAGCGGGGCTTACAATGAGCAGTTCTTC
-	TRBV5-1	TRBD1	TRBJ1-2	CASSQGVDYGYTF	TGCGCCAGCAGTCAGGGGGTGGACTATGGCTACACCTTC
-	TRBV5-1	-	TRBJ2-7	CASSLDVTATSVQYF	TGCGCCAGCAGCTTGGACGTGACAGCAACATCGGTCCAGTACTTC
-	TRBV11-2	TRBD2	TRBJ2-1	CASSPPGTNYNEQFF	TGTGCCAGCAGCCCTCCCGGGACTAACTACAATGAGCAGTTCTTC
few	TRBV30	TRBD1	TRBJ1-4	CACQNRGTNEKLFF	TGTGCCTGTCAAAACAGGGGAACCAATGAAAAACTGTTTTTT
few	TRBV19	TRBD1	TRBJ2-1	CASSEGQAYNEQFF	TGTGCCAGTAGTGAAGGACAGGCCTACAATGAGCAGTTCTTC
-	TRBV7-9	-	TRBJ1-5	CASSHTGDQPQHF	TGTGCCAGCAGCCATACCGGGGATCAGCCCCAGCATTTT
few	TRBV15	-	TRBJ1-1	CATSQGGGGTEAFF	TGTGCCACCAGCCAGGGAGGGGGAGGCACTGAAGCTTTCTTT
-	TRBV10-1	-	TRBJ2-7	CASIWGLGDEQYF	TGCGCCAGCATCTGGGGGCTTGGGGACGAGCAGTACTTC
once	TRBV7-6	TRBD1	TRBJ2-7	CASSSRQGMSYEQYF	TGTGCCAGCAGCTCCAGACAGGGTATGTCCTACGAGCAGTACTTC
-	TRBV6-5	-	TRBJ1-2	CASSYETNYGYTF	TGTGCCAGCAGTTACGAGACTAACTATGGCTACACCTTC
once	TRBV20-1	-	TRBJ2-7	CSALQDYEQYF	TGCAGTGCTCTACAGGACTACGAGCAGTACTTC
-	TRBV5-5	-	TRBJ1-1	CASSVGQMNTEAFF	TGTGCCAGCAGCGTCGGACAGATGAACACTGAAGCTTTCTTT
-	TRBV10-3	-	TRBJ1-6	CATARRTEQNSPLHF	TGTGCCACCGCGCGCCGGACAGAGCAAAATTCACCCCTCCACTTT
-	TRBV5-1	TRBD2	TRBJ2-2	CASSSTGTSGGAPGELFF	TGCGCCAGCAGCTCGACCGGGACTAGCGGGGGGGCCCCCGGGGAGCTGTTTTTT
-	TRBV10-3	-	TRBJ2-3	CAISELAARKDTDTQYF	TGTGCCATCAGTGAGTTAGCGGCTAGAAAGGACACAGATACGCAGTATTTT
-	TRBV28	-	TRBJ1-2	CASSLEAVRGYTF	TGTGCCAGCAGTTTGGAGGCGGTCAGGGGCTACACCTTC
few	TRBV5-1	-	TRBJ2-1	CASSFASSREQFF	TGCGCCAGCAGCTTTGCTAGCAGCCGGGAGCAGTTCTTC
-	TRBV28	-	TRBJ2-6	CASNPTSSGANVLTF	TGTGCCAGCAATCCCACGAGCTCTGGGGCCAACGTCCTGACTTTC
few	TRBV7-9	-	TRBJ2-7	CASSLALYEQYF	TGTGCCAGCAGCTTAGCACTCTACGAGCAGTACTTC
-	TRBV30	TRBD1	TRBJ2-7	CAWSVPTGGGYEQYF	TGTGCCTGGAGTGTACCCACAGGGGGCGGATACGAGCAGTACTTC
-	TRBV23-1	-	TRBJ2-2	CASSPVTGELFF	TGCGCCAGCAGTCCAGTCACCGGGGAGCTGTTTTTT
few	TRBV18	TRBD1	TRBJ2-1	CASSTRTGINEQFF	TGTGCCAGCTCAACTAGGACAGGGATCAATGAGCAGTTCTTC